Each of the 25 T cell receptor beta chains below was sequenced from the same sample in a study of shared clonotypes between healthy human individuals. This table comes from immunoSEQ multiplex PCR, and its TCRdb copy is limited to in-frame clones, with some not included. Of 1,100,000 or so clones listed, around 82% are singletons. The source material was memory CD4+ T cells from PBMCs. The sample's subset: CD45RA-negative fraction. All receptors come from a man aged 18 to 30 in good health. Some clones in this sample may be carry-over from other donors' samples.

The chain recombines TRBV9 with TRBJ2-3; no clear D gene. V dropped 2 bases and J dropped 2 bases, with 12 bases sitting between them. Germline CDR1 reads SGDLS; CDR2 reads YYNGEE. CDR3 size: 15 residues. For the CDR3, the DNA is TGTGCCAGCAGCGTTACCCCCCTATCCACAGATACGCAGTATTTT. The encoded protein is CASSVTPLSTDTQYF.

CDR3 in amino acids: CASSYRGDNDEQYF. CDR3 nucleotide sequence: TGTGCCAGCAGTTATAGGGGGGACAACGACGAGCAGTACTTC. V gene TRBV27 combines with J gene TRBJ2-7; TRBD1 or TRBD2 may be the D gene (6 bases each). Germline CDR1 MNHEY, CDR2 SMNVEV (reference sequence). There are 14 residues in the CDR3. V lost 4 bases, J lost 5 bases, and 15 bases lay in between.

This clone was observed a handful of times. The rearrangement joins TRBV7-2 to TRBJ1-2, with a tentative D call TRBD1 (5 bases). The CDR3 loop spans 15 amino acids. Looked up from germline, CDR1 is SGHTA and CDR2 is FQGNSA. Trimming took off 3 bases at V and 0 bases at J, with 11 bases between the two ends. The DNA of the CDR3 is TGTGCCAGCAGCTTCCGCGGGGGAGCTAACTATGGCTACACCTTC. It is translated as CASSFRGGANYGYTF.

Turning to this clone: A far larger clone is just one base off, so this is likely a read error. V and J are TRBV11-2 and TRBJ2-5; the D is unclear. The CDR3 sequence is 14 residues long. V lost 2 bases to trimming and J lost 1 base, with 8 bases between them. The germline gives CDR1 SGHAT, CDR2 FQNNGV. CDR3 region: CASSLLQIQETQYF. The CDR3, as DNA: TGTGCCAGCAGCTTACTGCAAATCCAAGAGACCCAGTACTTC. Based on the CDR3 plus reference TRBV11-2 and TRBJ2-5, the full variable domain is EAGVAQSPRYKIIEKRQSVAFWCNPISGHATLYWYQQILGQGPKLLIQFQNNGVVDDSQLPKDRFSAERLKGVDSTLKIQPAKLEDSAVYLCASSLLQIQETQYFGPGTRLLVL.

J is TRBJ1-3 and V is TRBV18; a weak D match, TRBD1 (6 bases). The CDR3 length is 16 residues. Germline values: CDR1 KGHSH, CDR2 LQKENI. The V gene lost 2 bases and the J gene lost 2 bases, with 13 bases spanning the gap. The CDR3 DNA sequence: TGTGCCAGCTCACCAACTAACAGGGAGGCTGGAAACACCATATATTTT. Protein: CASSPTNREAGNTIYF.

The chain combines TRBV7-2 with TRBJ1-1, with 7 bases fitting TRBD1. The CDR3 runs 18 residues. Germline values: CDR1 SGHTA, CDR2 FQGNSA. The V and J ends lost 3 bases and 1 base, in that order; junction bases with no gene match: 14. Written as DNA, the CDR3 is TGTGCCAGCAGCTTGGGGGGCCAGATGGGACAGACGAACACTGAAGCTTTCTTT. Encoded protein: CASSLGGQMGQTNTEAFF.

The V gene is TRBV29-1, the J gene TRBJ1-2, with a tentative D call TRBD1 (5 bases). Trimming cost V 3 bases and J 0 bases, with 17 bases left between them. The CDR3 sequence is 16 residues long. Germline lookup yields CDR1 SQVTM and CDR2 ANQGSEA. The CDR3 bases are TGCAGCGTTGATGGGGCGCCCGACCATTCTAACTATGGCTACACCTTC. It translates to CSVDGAPDHSNYGYTF.

The chain uses TRBV4-2 and TRBJ2-3, with a weak D call TRBD2 (6 bases). In germline, CDR1 is LGHNA, CDR2 YNFKEQ. The CDR3 spans 13 residues. V was clipped by 4 bases and J by 2 bases, with 7 bases between them. The CDR3 region has the DNA TGTGCCAGCAGCCCGCGGGACACAGATACGCAGTATTTT. Protein product: CASSPRDTDTQYF.

V is TRBV5-8 and J is TRBJ2-7; 7 bases line up with TRBD1. The trim removed 1 base at V and 6 bases at J, leaving 10 bases unmatched. The CDR3 consists of 15 residues. Germline assignment: CDR1 SGHTS and CDR2 YDEGEE. The CDR3 DNA reads as TGTGCCAGCAGCTTGACACCAAGGGGGCGGCCCGAGCAGTACTTC. This gives the protein CASSLTPRGRPEQYF. Looking up the rest from reference TRBV5-8 and TRBJ2-7 gives the full variable domain: EAGVTQSPTHLIKTRGQQATLRCSPISGHTSVYWYQQALGLGLQFLLWYDEGEERNRGNFPPRFSGRQFPNYSSELNVNALELEDSALYLCASSLTPRGRPEQYFGPGTRLTVT.

This chain links TRBV28 with TRBJ1-3; D gene uncertain. Germline V gene sequence: CDR1 MDHEN, CDR2 SYDVKM. The CDR3 runs to 13 residues. Between the trimmed V and J ends, which lost 7 bases and 4 bases, there was a span of 11 bases. CDR3 sequence: CASILNQGNTIYF. The CDR3 region has the DNA TGTGCCAGCATTCTTAACCAGGGAAACACCATATATTTT.

This clone was observed at least ten times. The chain recombines TRBV29-1 with TRBJ2-7; the D call may be TRBD1 or TRBD2 (5 bases each). This CDR3 region has 14 residues. V shed 4 bases and J shed 0 bases, with 13 bases lying between them. The germline V gene has CDR1 SQVTM and CDR2 ANQGSEA. The CDR3: CSVGRGEGSYEQYF. The CDR3 DNA reads TGCAGCGTTGGGCGAGGGGAAGGCTCCTACGAGCAGTACTTC.

This clone was recorded only once. The J gene is TRBJ2-5, the V gene TRBV11-2; TRBD2 agrees at 14 bases. CDR1 SGHAT and CDR2 FQNNGV come from the germline V gene. With 5 bases clipped from V and 4 bases from J, the junction kept 6 bases outside the gene matches. The CDR3 has 16 residues. CDR3 DNA: TGTGCCAGCAGCCCGGGACTAGCGGGAGCCAGAGAGACCCAGTACTTC. Translating it yields CASSPGLAGARETQYF.

This clone occurred a few times. The V gene is TRBV27, the J gene TRBJ1-4; no reliable D call. The germline gives CDR1 MNHEY, CDR2 SMNVEV (reference sequence). Trimming removed 8 bases from V and 4 bases from J, with 14 bases in between. This CDR3 contains 14 residues. CDR3 nucleotides: TGTGCCAGCGCTGGGAACACGGATAATGAAAAACTGTTTTTT. This encodes CASAGNTDNEKLFF.

The chain recombines TRBV28 with TRBJ2-3; 11 bases fit TRBD2. Germline loops: CDR1 MDHEN, CDR2 SYDVKM. Germline trimming cut 7 bases from V and 0 bases from J; bases unmatched to any gene: 12. The CDR3 loop spans 18 amino acids. DNA of the CDR3: TGTGCCAGCAAAACACTAGCGGGAGAACTCTCTAGCACAGATACGCAGTATTTT. Protein sequence: CASKTLAGELSSTDTQYF. Full variable domain (remainder filled in from reference TRBV28 and TRBJ2-3): DVKVTQSSRYLVKRTGEKVFLECVQDMDHENMFWYRQDPGLGLRLIYFSYDVKMKEKGDIPEGYSVSREKKERFSLILESASTNQTSMYLCASKTLAGELSSTDTQYFGPGTRLTVL.

The rearrangement links TRBV5-1 to TRBJ2-3; 9 bases are a match to TRBD2. The CDR3 totals 15 residues. After removal of 2 bases from V and 2 bases from J, the junction contained 3 bases not matched to a gene. Germline V lookup: CDR1 SGHRS, CDR2 YFSETQ. The CDR3 sequence: CASSFSGGNTDTQYF. In DNA, the CDR3 is TGCGCCAGCAGCTTTAGCGGGGGAAACACAGATACGCAGTATTTT.

The V call is TRBV2, the J call TRBJ2-5, with TRBD2 identical over 7 bases. The CDR3 has 13 amino acids. Looked up from germline, CDR1 is SNHLY and CDR2 is FYNNEI. Germline trimming cut 7 bases from V and 3 bases from J; bases unmatched to any gene: 5. CDR3 in DNA: TGTGCCAGCAATCCGGGGAGGGAAGAGACCCAGTACTTC. Amino acids: CASNPGREETQYF.

This clone was counted once. V and J are TRBV10-3 and TRBJ2-6; the match to TRBD1 covers 7 bases. Germline-derived CDR1 and CDR2 are ENHRY and SYGVKD. CDR3 length: 17 residues. V gave up 6 bases and J gave up 1 base; unmatched junction bases: 9. The CDR3 DNA follows: TGTGCCATCAGCGATCCGGGACAGCCATCTGGGGCCAACGTCCTGACTTTC. It yields the protein CAISDPGQPSGANVLTF.

The chain has TRBV30 and TRBJ1-6; TRBD1 is a possible D gene (5 bases). This CDR3 is built from 13 residues. CDR1 is GTSNPN, CDR2 SVGIG, per germline (reference sequence). V was pared by 5 bases and J by 6 bases, with 11 bases between. CDR3 loop: CAWGAGVNSPLHF. The CDR3 DNA reads TGTGCCTGGGGGGCGGGGGTTAATTCACCCCTCCACTTT.

Written as DNA, the CDR3 is TGTGCCAGTGCCGGTTTGCAAGAGACCCAGTACTTC. Translated: CASAGLQETQYF. This sequence joins TRBV7-2 and TRBJ2-5, with no clear D. V shed 9 bases and J shed 2 bases, with 10 bases lying between them. The germline V gene encodes CDR1 SGHTA and CDR2 FQGNSA. The CDR3 contains 12 residues.

This sequence joins TRBV7-9 and TRBJ1-1, with 10 positions matching TRBD1. Trimming cost V 3 bases and J 7 bases; bases outside gene matches: 2. This CDR3 is 13 amino acids long. Looked up from germline, CDR1 is SEHNR and CDR2 is FQNEAQ (reference sequence). The CDR3 sequence is CASSLGQGNEAFF. Here the CDR3 DNA reads TGTGCCAGCAGCTTGGGACAGGGGAATGAAGCTTTCTTT.

The genes are TRBV11-3 and TRBJ2-2; tentatively, D is TRBD2 (6 bases). Germline values: CDR1 SGHNT, CDR2 YENEEA. CDR3 length: 16 amino acids. Trimming took 5 bases from V and 0 from J, leaving 13 bases between them. The CDR3: CASSLWRGSNTGELFF. For the CDR3, the DNA is TGTGCCAGCAGCCTATGGAGGGGCTCGAACACCGGGGAGCTGTTTTTT. Full variable domain (outside the CDR3, taken from reference TRBV11-3 and TRBJ2-2): EAGVVQSPRYKIIEKKQPVAFWCNPISGHNTLYWYLQNLGQGPELLIRYENEEAVDDSQLPKDRFSAERLKGVDSTLKIQPAELGDSAVYLCASSLWRGSNTGELFFGEGSRLTVL.

The V and J genes are TRBV7-3 and TRBJ2-3; 10 bases line up with TRBD2. Germline lookup yields CDR1 SGHTA and CDR2 FQGTGA. The CDR3 length is 15 residues. After removal of 5 bases from V and 9 bases from J, the junction contained 11 bases not matched to a gene. For the CDR3, the DNA is TGTGCCAGCAGCCCTGGGTTGTCTAGCGGGAGAACGCAGTATTTT. Its protein product is CASSPGLSSGRTQYF.

V and J are TRBV10-3 and TRBJ2-7, with TRBD2 matching over 9 bases. The length of the CDR3 is 17 residues. With 0 bases clipped from V and 2 bases from J, the junction kept 8 bases outside the gene matches. CDR1 and CDR2 from the germline V gene are ENHRY and SYGVKD. CDR3 sequence reads: CAISESNPSGTTYEQYF. The CDR3 DNA reads TGTGCCATCAGTGAGTCGAATCCTAGCGGGACAACCTACGAGCAGTACTTC.

This clone appeared a single time. J is TRBJ2-7 and V is TRBV7-2, with D tentatively TRBD1 (7 bases). This CDR3 is built from 15 residues. The ends were cut back, 5 bases at V and 2 bases at J, with 16 bases in the middle. CDR1 and CDR2 (germline): SGHTA, FQGNSA. CDR3 in DNA: TGTGCCAGCAGCCAGGGGGGCACCCCCACCTACGAGCAGTACTTC. It yields the protein CASSQGGTPTYEQYF. Using reference TRBV7-2 and TRBJ2-7 for the parts outside the CDR3, the full variable domain is GAGVSQSPSNKVTEKGKDVELRCDPISGHTALYWYRQSLGQGLEFLIYFQGNSAPDKSGLPSDRFSAERTGGSVSTLTIQRTQQEDSAVYLCASSQGGTPTYEQYFGPGTRLTVT.

This clone was seen once. This chain connects TRBV9 to TRBJ2-1; 9 nucleotides agree with TRBD2. CDR1 is SGDLS and CDR2 is YYNGEE in the germline V gene. V was pared by 2 bases and J by 4 bases, with 4 bases of the junction left unmatched. This CDR3 region has 15 residues. The CDR3: CASSVLAGWYNEQFF. The CDR3 region has the DNA TGTGCCAGCAGCGTTCTAGCGGGATGGTACAATGAGCAGTTCTTC.